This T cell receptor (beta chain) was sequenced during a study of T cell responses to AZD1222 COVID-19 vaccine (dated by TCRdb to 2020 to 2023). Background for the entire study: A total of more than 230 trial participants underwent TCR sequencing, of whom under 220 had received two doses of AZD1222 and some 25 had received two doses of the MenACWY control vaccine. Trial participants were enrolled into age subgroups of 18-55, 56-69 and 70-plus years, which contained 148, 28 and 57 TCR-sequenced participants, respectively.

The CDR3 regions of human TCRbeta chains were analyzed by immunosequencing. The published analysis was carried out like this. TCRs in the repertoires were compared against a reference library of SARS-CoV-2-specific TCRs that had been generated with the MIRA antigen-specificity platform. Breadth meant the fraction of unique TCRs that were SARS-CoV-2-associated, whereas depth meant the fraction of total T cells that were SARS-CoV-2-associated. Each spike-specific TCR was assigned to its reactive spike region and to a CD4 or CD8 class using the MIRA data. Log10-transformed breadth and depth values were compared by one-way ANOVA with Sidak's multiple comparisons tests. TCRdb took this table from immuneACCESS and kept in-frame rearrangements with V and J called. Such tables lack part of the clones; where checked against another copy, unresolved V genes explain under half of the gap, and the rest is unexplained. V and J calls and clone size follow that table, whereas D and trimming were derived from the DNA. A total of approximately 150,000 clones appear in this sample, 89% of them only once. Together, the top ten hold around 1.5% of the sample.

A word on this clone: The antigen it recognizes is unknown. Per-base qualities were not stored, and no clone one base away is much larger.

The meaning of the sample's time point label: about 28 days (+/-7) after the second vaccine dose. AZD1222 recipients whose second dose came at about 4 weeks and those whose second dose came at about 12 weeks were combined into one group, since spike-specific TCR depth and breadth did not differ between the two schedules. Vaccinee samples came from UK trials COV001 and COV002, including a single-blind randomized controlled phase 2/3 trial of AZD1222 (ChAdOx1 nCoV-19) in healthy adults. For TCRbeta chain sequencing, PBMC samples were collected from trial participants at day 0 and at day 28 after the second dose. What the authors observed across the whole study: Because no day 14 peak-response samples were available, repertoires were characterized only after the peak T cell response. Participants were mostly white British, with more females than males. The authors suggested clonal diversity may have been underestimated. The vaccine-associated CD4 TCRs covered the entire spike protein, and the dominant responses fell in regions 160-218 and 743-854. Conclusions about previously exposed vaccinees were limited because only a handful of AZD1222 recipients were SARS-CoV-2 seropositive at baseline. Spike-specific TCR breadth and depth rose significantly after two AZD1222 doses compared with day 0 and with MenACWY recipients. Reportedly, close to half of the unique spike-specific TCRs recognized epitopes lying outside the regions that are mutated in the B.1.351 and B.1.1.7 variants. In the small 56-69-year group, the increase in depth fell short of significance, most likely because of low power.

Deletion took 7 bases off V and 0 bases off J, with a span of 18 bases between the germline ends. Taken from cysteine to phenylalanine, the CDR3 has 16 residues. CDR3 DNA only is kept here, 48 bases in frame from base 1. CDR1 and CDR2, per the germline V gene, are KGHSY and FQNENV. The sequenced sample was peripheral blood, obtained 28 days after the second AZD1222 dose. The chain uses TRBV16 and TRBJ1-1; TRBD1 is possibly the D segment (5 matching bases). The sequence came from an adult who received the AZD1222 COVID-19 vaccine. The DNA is TGTGCCAGCACCCCGACGGGGGGTGGAATGAACACTGAAGCTTTCTTT. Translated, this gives CASTPTGGGMNTEAFF. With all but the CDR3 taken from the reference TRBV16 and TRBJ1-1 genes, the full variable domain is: GEEVAQTPKHLVRGEGQKAKLYCAPIKGHSYVFWYQQVLKNEFKFLISFQNENVFDETGMPKERFSAKCLPNSPCSLEIQATKLEDSAVYFCASTPTGGGMNTEAFFGQGTRLTVV.